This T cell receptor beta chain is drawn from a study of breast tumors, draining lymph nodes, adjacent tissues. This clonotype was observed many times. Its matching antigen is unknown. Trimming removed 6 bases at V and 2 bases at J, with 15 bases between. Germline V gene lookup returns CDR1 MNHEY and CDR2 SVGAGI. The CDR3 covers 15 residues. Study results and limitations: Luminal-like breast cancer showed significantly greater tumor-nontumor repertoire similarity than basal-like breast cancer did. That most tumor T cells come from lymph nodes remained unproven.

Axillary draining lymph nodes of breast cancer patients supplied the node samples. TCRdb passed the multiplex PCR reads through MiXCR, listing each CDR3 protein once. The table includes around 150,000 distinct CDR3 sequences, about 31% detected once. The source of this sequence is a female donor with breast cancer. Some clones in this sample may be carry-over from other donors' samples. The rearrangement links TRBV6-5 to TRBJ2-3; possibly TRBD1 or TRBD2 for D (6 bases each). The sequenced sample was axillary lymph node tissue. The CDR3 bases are TGTGCCAGCAGCCTAGGGGGGCCTTTCACAGATACGCAGTATTTT. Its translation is CASSLGGPFTDTQYF.